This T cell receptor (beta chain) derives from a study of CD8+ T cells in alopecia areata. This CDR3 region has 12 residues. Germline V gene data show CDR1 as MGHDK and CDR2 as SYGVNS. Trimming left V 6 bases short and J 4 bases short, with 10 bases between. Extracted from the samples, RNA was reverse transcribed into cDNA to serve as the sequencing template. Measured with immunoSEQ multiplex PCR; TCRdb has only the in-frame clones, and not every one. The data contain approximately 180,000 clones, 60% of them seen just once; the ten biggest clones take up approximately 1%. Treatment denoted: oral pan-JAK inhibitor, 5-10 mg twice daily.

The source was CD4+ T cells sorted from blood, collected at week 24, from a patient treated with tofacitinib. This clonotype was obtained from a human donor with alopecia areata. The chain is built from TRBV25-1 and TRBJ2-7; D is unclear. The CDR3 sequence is CASSPMGYEQYF. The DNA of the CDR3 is TGTGCCAGCAGCCCGATGGGGTACGAGCAGTACTTC.